The clone carrying this T cell receptor (beta chain) appeared once. This entry is derived from a study of blood T cell repertoires in COVID-19. Study background: Spain, Italy and the United States supplied samples that represented acute and convalescent COVID-19. The cDNA or gDNA used as material had been derived from T cells, B-cell-depleted T cells, or PBMCs.

Germline V CDR1 and CDR2: GTSNPN, SVGIG (reference sequence). V dropped 2 bases and J dropped 3 bases, with 8 bases sitting between them. This CDR3 has 13 amino acids. In the authors' methods: How many nucleated cells were present was estimated from reference gene primer amplification. This table comes from immunoSEQ multiplex PCR, and its TCRdb copy is limited to in-frame clones, with some not included. V, J and clone size were drawn from that table, and D and trimming were deduced from the DNA. This table has some 48,000 clones, around 80% appearing once. The sample comprised peripheral blood. The chain has TRBV30 and TRBJ2-4; D unresolved. The sequence was collected from a human donor in a cohort sampled during active COVID-19. The CDR3: CAWSPLGKNIQYF. For the CDR3, the DNA is TGTGCCTGGAGTCCCCTAGGCAAAAACATTCAGTACTTC.